This entry is about one T cell receptor beta chain. This specimen comes from a study of CD8 T cells in Susac syndrome. CDR3 length: 14 residues. The V end lost 3 bases, the J end lost 1 base, and 12 bases lay between the germline ends. Germline V gene data show CDR1 as GTSNPN and CDR2 as SVGIG (reference sequence). It was with random hexamers that 0.5 to 1 ug RNA was reverse transcribed. Amplification of TCR beta CDR3 was carried out by immunoSEQ multiplex PCR, which covered 54 Vbeta and 13 Jbeta segments. In TCRdb, the immunoSEQ multiplex PCR reads were re-called with MiXCR into one record per CDR3 protein. The sample lists 150,000 to 190,000 distinct CDR3 sequences, 90% to 95% occurring once.

Sequenced sample: CD8+ T cells from PBMCs. This chain joins TRBV30 and TRBJ1-2, with D perhaps matching TRBD1 (5 bases). The receptor was isolated from a human donor with multiple sclerosis. The CDR3 loop reads CAWRRGRINYGYTF. The CDR3 DNA reads as TGTGCCTGGAGGAGGGGTAGAATTAACTATGGCTACACCTTC.